The 26 T cell receptor beta chains reported below all come from one sample, sequenced in a study of esophageal squamous cell carcinoma under preoperative chemotherapy. Time point reported: before preoperative PTX-NDP chemotherapy. One entry per CDR3 protein results from TCRdb running MiXCR on the PCR reads. The sample has approximately 15,000 distinct CDR3 sequences, about three fifths seen once. The biological material was taken from a patient given preoperative chemotherapy. These TCRs come from a human donor with esophageal squamous cell carcinoma. The donor label of this sample is uncertain.

Concerning this clonotype: One end of the junction varies from germline; a read error may be responsible. Written as DNA, the CDR3 is TGTGCCAGCGCGGGTTACGGGGGGGGTGACCAAGAGACGCAGTACTTC. Its translation: CASAGYGGGDQETQYF. The chain uses TRBV12-3 or TRBV12-4 and TRBJ2-5; 8 nucleotides line up with TRBD2. The CDR3 totals 16 residues.

CDR3 residues: CASSLEGADPHNEQYF. DNA of the CDR3: TGTGCCAGCAGCTTAGAGGGTGCAGATCCGCACAATGAGCAGTACTTC. V is TRBV7-8 and J is TRBJ2-7; D is undetermined. V gave up 1 base and J gave up 7 bases, with 20 bases separating them. The CDR3 sequence is 16 residues long. CDR1 and CDR2 (germline): SGHVS, FQNEAQ.

The genes are TRBV6-1 and TRBJ2-3; no clear D. Germline CDR1 is MNHNS and CDR2 is SASEGT. Between the trimmed V and J ends, which lost 5 bases and 4 bases, there was a span of 13 bases. The CDR3 covers 14 residues. This CDR3 reads CASSPPGRPDTQYF. The CDR3 DNA follows: TGTGCCAGCAGTCCGCCCGGCCGACCAGATACGCAGTATTTT.

The rearrangement joins TRBV6-1 to TRBJ2-3; D assignment may be TRBD1 or TRBD2 (6 bases each). The DNA matches TRBJ2-7 better at its end, which makes the J call doubtful. Germline V lookup: CDR1 MNHNS, CDR2 SASEGT. This CDR3 has 16 amino acids. This CDR3 is CASSTRSGARTYEQYF. The CDR3 DNA reads as TGTGCCAGCAGTACCCGGTCGGGGGCGAGAACCTACGAGCAGTACTTC.

This clonotype was counted ten times or more. The rearrangement uses TRBV7-2 and TRBJ2-2, with D tentatively TRBD1 or TRBD2 (5 bases each). The CDR3 runs 16 residues. Looked up from germline, CDR1 is SGHTA and CDR2 is FQGNSA. Between the trimmed V and J ends, which lost 5 bases and 5 bases, there was a span of 18 bases. The CDR3 reads CASSPRLRWGTGELFF. CDR3 in DNA: TGTGCCAGCAGCCCCAGACTCCGGTGGGGGACCGGGGAGCTGTTTTTT.

This clonotype has just one count. The chain joins TRBV6-4 to TRBJ2-4, with 7 bases matching TRBD2. V shed 3 bases, J shed 13 bases, and the junction held 15 bases outside the gene matches. Germline CDR1 and CDR2: MRHNA and SNTAGT. The CDR3 length is 15 residues. The CDR3 here is CASSEGRGAKNTQYF. The DNA for the CDR3 is TGTGCCAGCAGTGAGGGGAGGGGAGCCAAAAACACGCAGTACTTC.

The V and J genes are TRBV6-1 and TRBJ2-4, with a possible D match to TRBD1 (7 bases). The DNA end is a closer match to TRBJ2-3, so the J assignment may be wrong. Germline CDR1 reads MNHNS; CDR2 reads SASEGT. The CDR3 runs 16 residues. This CDR3 reads CASSRNQGGGKNTQYF. CDR3 sequence (DNA): TGTGCCAGCAGTCGCAACCAGGGGGGCGGCAAAAATACGCAGTATTTT.

The table lists this clonotype with many counts. The J gene is TRBJ2-1, the V gene TRBV7-2; perhaps TRBD2 as D (5 bases). Trimming removed 1 base at V and 3 bases at J, with 10 bases between. Germline CDR1 reads SGHTA; CDR2 reads FQGNSA. CDR3 length equals 15 residues. CDR3 coding DNA: TGTGCCAGCAGCTTAGGCCCAACTAGCTACAATGAGCAGTTCTTC. Its translation: CASSLGPTSYNEQFF.

About this clonotype: An end of the junction differs from the germline gene, which may be a read error. This chain links TRBV6-1 with TRBJ2-1; D perhaps matches TRBD1 (6 bases). Germline-derived CDR1 and CDR2 are MNHNS and SASEGT. This CDR3 is 14 amino acids long. The CDR3 loop reads CASRKGVTTDTQFF. The CDR3 DNA is TGTGCCAGCAGGAAGGGGGTGACAACAGATACGCAGTTCTTT.

The genes are TRBV7-8 and TRBJ2-3; the match to TRBD2 covers 7 bases. The end of the DNA is better explained by TRBJ2-1, so the J call may be wrong. This CDR3 has 13 residues. Germline CDR1 SGHVS, CDR2 FQNEAQ. CDR3 residues: CASSRSSGWEQFF. The CDR3 region has the DNA TGTGCCAGCAGCCGATCTAGCGGATGGGAGCAGTTCTTC.

This chain uses TRBV10-1 with TRBJ2-5; 13 positions agree with TRBD2. The CDR3 sequence is 21 residues long. With 10 bases clipped from V and 5 bases from J, the junction kept 28 bases outside the gene matches. In germline, CDR1 is WNHNN, CDR2 SYGVQD (reference sequence). The CDR3: CATEHFTGTSGTPLGRETQYF. CDR3 nucleotides: TGCGCCACCGAGCACTTTACCGGGACTAGCGGGACGCCTCTTGGTCGGGAGACCCAGTACTTC.

The V call is TRBV6-1, the J call TRBJ2-5; D is uncertain. Germline V gene lookup returns CDR1 MNHNS and CDR2 SASEGT. This CDR3 has 14 amino acids. V lost 4 bases and J 2 bases, leaving 11 bases between the germline ends. CDR3 coding DNA: TGTGCCAGCAGTGTGGATTGGCAGCAAGAGACCCAGTACTTC. Protein: CASSVDWQQETQYF.

This clonotype has ten or more counts. The chain carries TRBV6-1 and TRBJ2-1; D possibly corresponds to TRBD1 (5 bases). The end of the DNA aligns better with TRBJ2-7, so the J call may be wrong. The CDR3 is 12 amino acids. From germline, CDR1 is MNHNS and CDR2 SASEGT. CDR3 nucleotide sequence: TGTGCCAGCAGTGAGCAGGGCTATGAGCAGTACTTC. Its protein product is CASSEQGYEQYF.

The genes are TRBV7-2 and TRBJ1-6; no reliable D call. V lost 2 bases and J lost 7, with 6 bases in between. Germline lookup yields CDR1 SGHTA and CDR2 FQGNSA. There are 13 residues in the CDR3. CDR3 loop: CASSLNWNSPLHF. The CDR3 DNA reads as TGTGCCAGCAGCTTAAACTGGAATTCACCCCTCCACTTT.

In this sample, this clonotype turned up once. V gene TRBV6-4 combines with J gene TRBJ2-3; TRBD2 agrees at 7 bases. V was clipped by 4 bases and J by 2 bases; unmatched bases: 9. The germline CDR1 and CDR2 sequences are MRHNA and SNTAGT. The CDR3 extends over 16 amino acids. The DNA for the CDR3 is TGTGCCAGCAGTGCTTCCGGAGCGGGGCACACAGATACGCAGTATTTT. It yields the protein CASSASGAGHTDTQYF.

Here the CDR3 reads CASSEGGTSTDTQYF. As DNA, the CDR3 is TGTGCCAGCAGTGAAGGAGGGACTAGCACAGATACGCAGTATTTT. This sequence joins TRBV6-1 and TRBJ2-3, with D possibly being TRBD2 (6 bases). The germline gives CDR1 MNHNS, CDR2 SASEGT. The germline V and J ends were trimmed by 1 base and 0 bases, with 8 bases remaining between them. The CDR3 length is 15 residues.

The genes are TRBV7-6 and TRBJ2-1; tentative D call: TRBD1 (7 bases). Trimming stripped 2 bases from V and 10 bases from J, with 15 bases between. CDR1 is SGHVS, CDR2 FNYEAQ, per germline. CDR3 size: 14 residues. CDR3: CASSLRQGGYEQFF. CDR3 nucleotide sequence: TGTGCCAGCAGCTTACGCCAGGGGGGATACGAGCAGTTCTTC.

The rearrangement uses TRBV6-1 and TRBJ2-3; weak D call: TRBD2 (6 bases). The CDR3 runs 15 residues. Looked up from germline, CDR1 is MNHNS and CDR2 is SASEGT. The germline V and J ends were trimmed by 3 bases and 6 bases, with 16 bases remaining between them. CDR3 sequence (DNA): TGTGCCAGCAGTGAGACTAGGACACGGTTGGATACGCAGTATTTT. This codes for CASSETRTRLDTQYF.

This clonotype rates as medium-sized. V usage is TRBV6-5 and J usage is TRBJ2-2; D is undetermined. The V gene's germline CDR1 is MNHEY and CDR2 SVGAGI. V lost 2 bases, J lost 1 base, and 8 bases lay in between. The CDR3 is 15 residues long. CDR3 in DNA: TGTGCCAGCAGTTACAGGGATTTGAACACCGGGGAGCTGTTTTTT. Protein: CASSYRDLNTGELFF.

This clonotype appeared a few times. The rearrangement joins TRBV6-1 to TRBJ2-1; tentative D call: TRBD1 (5 bases). The J call may not be correct, given that the DNA end is closer to TRBJ2-7. The CDR3 loop spans 14 amino acids. CDR1 and CDR2 from the germline V gene are MNHNS and SASEGT. The CDR3 region is CASSLLQGTGEQYF. CDR3 DNA: TGTGCCAGCAGTCTCCTCCAGGGTACTGGCGAGCAGTACTTC.

The sample holds many counts of this clonotype. The V and J genes are TRBV10-2 and TRBJ2-7; D possibly corresponds to TRBD1 (5 bases). V dropped 3 bases and J dropped 1 base, with 13 bases sitting between them. The CDR3 length is 15 residues. CDR1 and CDR2 from the germline V gene are WSHSY and SAAADI. Written as DNA, the CDR3 is TGCGCCAGCAGTGAAGGCAGACAGTTGTCCTACGAGCAGTACTTC. As protein: CASSEGRQLSYEQYF.

Notes on this clonotype: One end of the junction varies from germline; a read error may be responsible. This rearrangement joins TRBV6-1 to TRBJ2-1; D gene ambiguous. Looked up from germline, CDR1 is MNHNS and CDR2 is SASEGT. This CDR3 is built from 13 residues. The CDR3 DNA follows: TGTGCCAGCAGTGCTGACGTTTCCAATGAGCAGTTCTTT. The encoded protein is CASSADVSNEQFF.

This clonotype was observed a few times. V usage is TRBV12-3 or TRBV12-4 and J usage is TRBJ2-1; unclear D gene. The DNA end is more similar to TRBJ2-7, so the J call may be wrong. The CDR3 has 12 residues. The CDR3 protein is CASSLRRREQYF. The DNA for the CDR3 is TGTGCCAGCAGTTTACGCCGACGGGAGCAGTACTTC.

The V and J genes are TRBV4-3 and TRBJ2-3; TRBD1 or TRBD2 may be the D gene (5 bases each). Per the germline V gene, CDR1 is LGHNA and CDR2 is YSLEER. The CDR3 has 15 amino acids. The V end lost 0 bases, the J end lost 5 bases, and 12 bases lay between the germline ends. The CDR3 DNA is TGCGCCAGCAGCCAAGATTGGGGGAGAAAAGATACGCAGTATTTT. This encodes CASSQDWGRKDTQYF.

As for this clonotype: Germline is not matched at one junction end, which may reflect a read error. The chain is built from TRBV7-2 and TRBJ2-3; 8 bases fit TRBD2. Germline CDR1 SGHTA, CDR2 FQGNSA. CDR3 length equals 16 residues. As DNA, the CDR3 is TGTGCCAGCAGCGCACGGGGGGGGGGGAGCAAAGACACGCAGTATTTC. This sequence encodes CASSARGGGSKDTQYF.

This clonotype has just a few counts. The CDR3 DNA reads as TGTGCCAGCAGCGTGGAGGGTCGGACTGAAGCTTTCTTT. Translating it yields CASSVEGRTEAFF. V and J are TRBV7-2 and TRBJ1-1; D is ambiguous. The germline CDR1 and CDR2 sequences are SGHTA and FQGNSA. V lost 5 bases, J lost 5 bases, and 12 bases lay in between. The CDR3 spans 13 residues.